This passage covers 16 T cell receptor beta chains from one sample sequenced in a study of cytomegalovirus exposure and HLA in healthy donors. It was with 60 Vbeta and 13 Jbeta primers that the PCR ran. This table comes from immunoSEQ multiplex PCR, and its TCRdb copy is limited to in-frame clones, with some not included. The repertoire has about 98,000 clones, approximately 82% of them found once; the top ten carry more than 3%. Sequencing was done on a sample of PBMCs. These receptor sequences come from a female donor in good health and CMV-seropositive.

The chain is built from TRBV27 and TRBJ1-5; the D gene is possibly TRBD1 (6 bases). The CDR3 contains 16 residues. V was cut by 6 bases and J by 0 bases, with 15 bases left in between. Looked up from germline, CDR1 is MNHEY and CDR2 is SMNVEV (reference sequence). The CDR3 bases are TGTGCCAGCAGACTTACAGGGTTCTTTAGCAATCAGCCCCAGCATTTT. It specifies CASRLTGFFSNQPQHF.

This clone has only a few counts. The chain combines TRBV7-8 with TRBJ1-3; TRBD1 aligns across 11 bases. The junction had 4 bases not matched to a gene; V was cut back by 4 bases and J by 2 bases. Germline CDR1 reads SGHVS; CDR2 reads FQNEAQ. The CDR3 totals 16 residues. CDR3 region: CASSSPGQGAGNTIYF. The CDR3 coding sequence is TGTGCCAGCAGCTCCCCGGGACAGGGGGCTGGAAACACCATATATTTT.

This sequence joins TRBV19 and TRBJ1-1; 10 nucleotides match TRBD1. The germline gives CDR1 LNHDA, CDR2 SQIVND (reference sequence). Trimming took 4 bases from V and 3 from J; bases not matched to a gene: 2. This CDR3 has 14 residues. This CDR3 is CASSTTGGDTEAFF. CDR3 sequence (DNA): TGTGCCAGTAGTACGACAGGGGGCGACACTGAAGCTTTCTTT.

The chain has TRBV4-1 and TRBJ2-1; TRBD2 aligns across 9 bases. Germline V gene sequence: CDR1 MGHRA, CDR2 YSYEKL. Trimming removed 5 bases from V and 6 bases from J; junction bases left unmatched: 8. The CDR3 runs to 15 residues. Written as DNA, the CDR3 is TGCGCCAGCAGCAGTCTTCGCGGGAGGGCCAATGAGCAGTTCTTC. Translated, it gives CASSSLRGRANEQFF.

The chain combines TRBV18 with TRBJ2-3; a weak D match, TRBD1 (6 bases). V dropped 1 base and J dropped 3 bases, with 14 bases sitting between them. This CDR3 has 16 amino acids. The germline V gene has CDR1 KGHSH and CDR2 LQKENI. CDR3 sequence reads: CASSPRPAGVTDTQYF. CDR3 sequence (DNA): TGTGCCAGCTCACCACGGCCGGCAGGGGTAACAGATACGCAGTATTTT. The full variable domain, its missing parts supplied by reference TRBV18 and TRBJ2-3, is NAGVMQNPRHLVRRRGQEARLRCSPMKGHSHVYWYRQLPEEGLKFMVYLQKENIIDESGMPKERFSAEFPKEGPSILRIQQVVRGDSAAYFCASSPRPAGVTDTQYFGPGTRLTVL.

This clone was seen just once. The V and J genes are TRBV7-9 and TRBJ2-7, with 9 positions matching TRBD1. The J segment lost 6 bases and the V segment lost 8 bases, leaving 8 bases of the junction unmatched. The CDR3 loop spans 13 amino acids. The germline gives CDR1 SEHNR, CDR2 FQNEAQ (reference sequence). The DNA for the CDR3 is TGTGCCAGCGGGGGGACAGGGACAGTCGAGCAGTACTTC. This gives the protein CASGGTGTVEQYF.

In regard to this clone: This CDR3 is also generated by other DNA sequences in the sample. The rearrangement uses TRBV29-1 and TRBJ2-2; D uncertain. V lost 3 bases, J lost 4 bases, and 6 bases lay in between. CDR3 size: 12 residues. From germline, CDR1 is SQVTM and CDR2 ANQGSEA. CDR3 protein: CSVEAGTGELFF. As DNA, the CDR3 is TGCAGCGTTGAGGCAGGCACCGGGGAGCTGTTTTTT.

This clone was counted only a few times. The gene calls are TRBV21-1 and TRBJ2-5; the table's D call TRBD2 went unverified against the DNA. TRBV21-1 is listed as a pseudogene. This CDR3 has 16 amino acids. In DNA, the CDR3 is TGTGCCAGCAGCAAAGCAGAGGGACTAGCGGAAGAGACCCAGTACTTC. Encoded protein: CASSKAEGLAEETQYF.

The rearrangement links TRBV13 to TRBJ1-3, with a possible D match to TRBD1 (5 bases). V lost 4 bases, J lost 2 bases, and 15 bases lay in between. The CDR3 sequence is 16 residues long. CDR1 and CDR2 from the germline V gene are PRHDT and FYEKMQ (reference sequence). CDR3 region: CASSYQGHGTGNTIYF. In DNA form, the CDR3 reads TGTGCCAGCAGCTACCAGGGCCATGGCACTGGAAACACCATATATTTT.

In this sample, this clone turned up once. This sequence joins TRBV6-5 and TRBJ1-2; D is unresolved. V dropped 6 bases and J dropped 8 bases, with 13 bases sitting between them. The germline CDR1 and CDR2 sequences are MNHEY and SVGAGI. This CDR3 has 12 residues. In nucleotides, the CDR3 is TGTGCCAGCAGCCCGGACTTGGGCGGCTACACCTTC. Amino acids: CASSPDLGGYTF.

The chain employs TRBV6-1 and TRBJ1-3; D possibly corresponds to TRBD1 (5 bases). The germline V gene encodes CDR1 MNHNS and CDR2 SASEGT. The length of the CDR3 is 13 residues. V lost 7 bases to trimming and J lost 4 bases, with 11 bases between them. The CDR3 region is CASTRQSGNTIYF. As DNA, the CDR3 is TGTGCCAGCACACGACAGTCGGGAAACACCATATATTTT.

This clone was found a few times. This chain joins TRBV6-1 and TRBJ1-1, with 8 bases lining up with TRBD1. Germline-derived CDR1 and CDR2 are MNHNS and SASEGT. V lost 5 bases to trimming and J lost 1 base; unmatched junction nucleotides: 6. This CDR3 comprises 15 residues. The CDR3 DNA is TGTGCCAGCAGTCCCCAGACAGGGGCGAACACTGAAGCTTTCTTT. The encoded protein is CASSPQTGANTEAFF.

V is TRBV4-2 and J is TRBJ2-5; 8 bases line up with TRBD2. The germline V gene has CDR1 LGHNA and CDR2 YNFKEQ. The trim removed 0 bases at V and 3 bases at J, leaving 6 bases unmatched. The CDR3 has 16 amino acids. CDR3 protein: CASSQEGAGVEETQYF. Written as DNA, the CDR3 is TGTGCCAGCAGCCAAGAAGGAGCGGGAGTGGAAGAGACCCAGTACTTC.

The rearrangement joins TRBV5-4 to TRBJ1-2; 8 bases map to TRBD1. The germline V gene encodes CDR1 SGHNT and CDR2 YYREEE (reference sequence). Losses at the gene ends were 4 bases for V and 2 bases for J; bases not matched to a gene: 10. The CDR3 is made up of 16 amino acids. The CDR3 loop is CASSGWGQEPNYGYTF. CDR3 bases: TGTGCCAGCAGCGGTTGGGGACAGGAACCAAACTATGGCTACACCTTC.

The chain recombines TRBV7-9 with TRBJ1-2, with TRBD1 matching over 8 bases. CDR3 length equals 16 residues. V shed 10 bases, J shed 2 bases, and the junction held 15 bases outside the gene matches. Germline CDR1 reads SEHNR; CDR2 reads FQNEAQ (reference sequence). The CDR3 coding sequence is TGTGCCATCTTCGTCTCTAAACCAGGGGGCAACTATGGCTACACCTTC. This encodes CAIFVSKPGGNYGYTF.

V gene TRBV5-1 combines with J gene TRBJ1-2; 7 bases map to TRBD1. V trimming: 6 bases; J trimming: 3 bases; junction bases outside the gene matches: 5. This CDR3 is 13 amino acids long. CDR1 SGHRS and CDR2 YFSETQ come from the germline V gene. The DNA for the CDR3 is TGCGCCAGCACCACAGGGGTTCACTATGGCTACACCTTC. It yields the protein CASTTGVHYGYTF.